This T cell receptor beta chain was profiled in a study of beta chain features in type 1 diabetes. General observations from the study: The question left open here concerned HLA type influencing TCRB rearrangement. In all four CD4+ subsets, TCRB CDR3 length was significantly, moderately reduced in type 1 diabetes. Junctions at VDJ sites from type 1 diabetes patients had fewer insertions and more deletions. Over-representation of high TCR-expressing cells was a possible consequence of cDNA sequencing.

The authors reverse transcribed all of the isolated RNA, so sequencing captured expressed TCRB transcripts. Assay: immunoSEQ multiplex PCR; the TCRdb copy retains only in-frame clones and omits some. The table lists hundreds of thousands of clones, around 16% of them singletons. The junction had 15 bases not matched to a gene; V was cut back by 1 base and J by 5 bases. The CDR3 covers 18 residues. In this sample, this clone turned up a few times. The antigen is undetermined. Source material: naive CD4+ T cells from blood. The rearrangement joins TRBV23-1 to TRBJ2-5; 8 bases fit TRBD2. TRBV23-1 counts as an open reading frame of uncertain function. This TCR was recovered from a man aged 18-30 years in good health. The CDR3 loop reads CASSQFRKASGPLETQYF. CDR3 coding DNA: TGCGCCAGCAGTCAATTTCGAAAGGCTAGCGGGCCATTGGAGACCCAGTACTTC.